This TCR beta chain was obtained from a study of cytomegalovirus exposure and HLA in healthy donors. In the PCR, 60 Vbeta and 13 Jbeta primers were used. Profiling relied on immunoSEQ multiplex PCR, and the TCRdb table lists in-frame clones only, not all of them. Here the sample spans approximately 160,000 clones, less than 85% being singletons. Unmatched junction bases numbered 2, after V lost 9 bases and J lost 3 bases. CDR1 and CDR2 (germline): MDHEN, SYDVKM. The CDR3 contains 13 residues. This chain links TRBV28 with TRBJ1-3; 10 bases map to TRBD1. Sequencing was carried out using PBMCs. The receptor was isolated from a man between 18 and 35 years old in good health and CMV-seronegative. The CDR3 DNA is TGTGCCAGTGGACAGGGGGTTGGAAACACCATATATTTT. Translating gives CASGQGVGNTIYF.